This T cell receptor beta chain originates from a study of blood T cell repertoires in COVID-19. Study context: Spain, Italy and the United States supplied samples that represented acute and convalescent COVID-19. T cells, B-cell-depleted T cells, or PBMCs supplied cDNA or gDNA.

Original analysis: Nucleated cell counts were estimated from reference gene primer amplification. The repertoire was sequenced with immunoSEQ multiplex PCR; TCRdb's copy has only in-frame clones and lacks some. V and J calls and clone size are given by that table; D and trimming were obtained from the DNA. Of around 150,000 clones in the sample, roughly 80% were seen once. V shed 5 bases and J 7 bases; nucleotides not matched to a gene: 3. This CDR3 region has 13 residues. CDR1 is LNHDA, CDR2 SQIVND, per germline (reference sequence). The clonotype comes from a man between 60 and 75 years old with acute or convalescent COVID-19. This chain links TRBV19 with TRBJ1-5, with TRBD1 matching 9 bases. The specimen was peripheral blood. The CDR3 nucleotides are TGTGCCAGTAGTCGACAGGGGGAACAGCCCCAGCATTTT. Amino acid sequence: CASSRQGEQPQHF.